The source of this TCR beta chain is a study of OX40 agonist ivuxolimab in advanced cancers. Findings and caveats of the study: CD4+ and CD8+ blood T cells expanded clonally by week 6 at 0.1 to 3.0 mg/kg.

Points on this clone: Antigen unknown.

Clones were read by immunoSEQ multiplex PCR, and TCRdb kept only the in-frame ones, dropping some. The repertoire has roughly 60,000 clones, approximately 83% of them found once; the top ten carry around 0.9%. V lost 6 bases, J lost 11 bases, and 14 bases lay in between. The CDR3 covers 12 residues. Germline V gene sequence: CDR1 SNHLY, CDR2 FYNNEI. This receptor was identified in an adult with an advanced solid tumor such as melanoma, head and neck, liver or kidney cancer. Material: CD4+ or CD8+ T cells sorted from blood, obtained in a trial of the OX40 agonist ivuxolimab. V and J are TRBV2 and TRBJ1-5; D unclear. In DNA, the CDR3 is TGTGCCAGCAGACCTTCGCAGAGCGCCCAGCATTTT. This codes for CASRPSQSAQHF.